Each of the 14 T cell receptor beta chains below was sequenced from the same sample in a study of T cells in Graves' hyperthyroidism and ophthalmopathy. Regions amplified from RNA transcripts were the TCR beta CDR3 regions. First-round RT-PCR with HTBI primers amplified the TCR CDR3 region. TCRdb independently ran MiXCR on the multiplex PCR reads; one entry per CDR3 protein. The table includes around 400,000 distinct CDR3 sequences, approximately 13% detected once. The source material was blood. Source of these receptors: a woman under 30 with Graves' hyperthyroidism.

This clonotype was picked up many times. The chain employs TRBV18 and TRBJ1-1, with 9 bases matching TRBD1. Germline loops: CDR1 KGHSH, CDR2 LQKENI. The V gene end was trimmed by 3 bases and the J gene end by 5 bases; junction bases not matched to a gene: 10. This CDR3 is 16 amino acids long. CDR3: CASSPRTGDEGTEAFF. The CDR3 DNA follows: TGTGCCAGCTCACCCAGGACAGGGGACGAGGGGACTGAAGCTTTCTTT.

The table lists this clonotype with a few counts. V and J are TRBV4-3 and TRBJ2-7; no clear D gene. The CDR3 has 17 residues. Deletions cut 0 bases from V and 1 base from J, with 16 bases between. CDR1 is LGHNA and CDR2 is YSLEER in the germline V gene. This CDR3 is CASSQEDQGIASYEQYF. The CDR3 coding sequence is TGCGCCAGCAGCCAAGAGGATCAAGGGATTGCATCCTACGAGCAGTACTTC.

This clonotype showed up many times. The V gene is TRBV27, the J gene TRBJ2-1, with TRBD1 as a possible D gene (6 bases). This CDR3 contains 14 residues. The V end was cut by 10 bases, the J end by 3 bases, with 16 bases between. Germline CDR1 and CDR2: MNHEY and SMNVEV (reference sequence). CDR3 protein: CATRDGGYYNEQFF. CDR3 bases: TGTGCCACCCGCGATGGGGGCTACTACAATGAGCAGTTCTTC.

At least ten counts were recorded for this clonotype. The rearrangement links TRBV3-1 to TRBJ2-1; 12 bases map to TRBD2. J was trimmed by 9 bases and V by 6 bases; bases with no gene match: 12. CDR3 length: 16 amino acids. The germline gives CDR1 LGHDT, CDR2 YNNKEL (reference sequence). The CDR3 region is CASSLTTSGRKIEQFF. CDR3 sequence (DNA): TGTGCCAGCAGTCTTACAACTAGCGGGAGGAAGATTGAGCAGTTCTTC.

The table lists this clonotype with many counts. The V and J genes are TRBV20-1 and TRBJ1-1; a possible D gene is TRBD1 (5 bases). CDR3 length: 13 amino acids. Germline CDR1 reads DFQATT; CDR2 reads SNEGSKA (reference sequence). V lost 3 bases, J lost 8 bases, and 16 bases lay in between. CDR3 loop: CSASRSRVGEAFF. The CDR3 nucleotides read TGCAGTGCTAGTAGATCCAGGGTAGGGGAAGCTTTCTTT.

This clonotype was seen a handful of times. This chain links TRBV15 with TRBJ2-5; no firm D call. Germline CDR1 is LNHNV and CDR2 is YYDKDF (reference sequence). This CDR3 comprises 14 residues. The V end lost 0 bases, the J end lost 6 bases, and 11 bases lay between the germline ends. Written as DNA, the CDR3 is TGTGCCACCAGCAGAGATAGCCTACAACAGACCCAGTACTTC. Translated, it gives CATSRDSLQQTQYF.

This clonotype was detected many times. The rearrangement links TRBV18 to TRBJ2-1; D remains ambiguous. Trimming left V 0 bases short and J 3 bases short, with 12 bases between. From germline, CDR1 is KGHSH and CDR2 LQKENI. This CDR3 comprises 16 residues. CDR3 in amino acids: CASSPPSGAFYNEQFF. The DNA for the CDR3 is TGTGCCAGCTCACCACCCTCAGGTGCCTTCTACAATGAGCAGTTCTTC.

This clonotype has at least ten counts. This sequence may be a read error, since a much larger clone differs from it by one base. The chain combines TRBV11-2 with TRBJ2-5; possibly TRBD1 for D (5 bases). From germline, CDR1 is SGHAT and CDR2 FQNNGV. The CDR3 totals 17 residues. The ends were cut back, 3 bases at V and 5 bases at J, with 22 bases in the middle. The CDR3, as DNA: TGTGCCAGCAGCTTGACCTTGGGGCCCCGAGCCGGGGAGACCCAGTACTTC. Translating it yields CASSLTLGPRAGETQYF.

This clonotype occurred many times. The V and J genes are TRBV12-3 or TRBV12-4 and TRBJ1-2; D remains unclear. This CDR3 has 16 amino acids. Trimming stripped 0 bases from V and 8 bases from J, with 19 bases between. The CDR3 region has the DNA TGTGCCAGCAGTTTAGCGCTAATTGGAGGCCCCTTGGGCTACACCTTC. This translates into CASSLALIGGPLGYTF.

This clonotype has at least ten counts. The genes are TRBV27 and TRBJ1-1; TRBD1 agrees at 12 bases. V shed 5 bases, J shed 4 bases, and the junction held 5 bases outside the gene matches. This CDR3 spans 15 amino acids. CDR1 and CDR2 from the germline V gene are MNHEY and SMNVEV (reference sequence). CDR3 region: CASSPGTGGGTEAFF. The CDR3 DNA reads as TGTGCCAGCAGTCCGGGGACAGGGGGCGGCACTGAAGCTTTCTTT.

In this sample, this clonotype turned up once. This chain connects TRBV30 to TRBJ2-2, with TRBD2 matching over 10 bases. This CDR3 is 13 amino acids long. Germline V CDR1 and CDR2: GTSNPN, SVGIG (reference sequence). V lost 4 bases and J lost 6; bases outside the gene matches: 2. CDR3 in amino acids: CAWTSGGAGELFF. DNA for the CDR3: TGTGCCTGGACTAGCGGGGGAGCCGGGGAGCTGTTTTTT.

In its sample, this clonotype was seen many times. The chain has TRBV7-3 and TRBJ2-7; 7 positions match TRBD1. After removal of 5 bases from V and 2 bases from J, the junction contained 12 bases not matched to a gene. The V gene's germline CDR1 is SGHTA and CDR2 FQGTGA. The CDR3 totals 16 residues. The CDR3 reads CASSPNRTGPPYEQYF. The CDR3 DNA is TGTGCCAGCAGCCCCAATCGGACAGGTCCCCCCTACGAGCAGTACTTC. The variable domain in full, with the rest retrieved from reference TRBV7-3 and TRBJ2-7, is GAGVSQTPSNKVTEKGKYVELRCDPISGHTALYWYRQSLGQGPEFLIYFQGTGAADDSGLPNDRFFAVRPEGSVSTLKIQRTERGDSAVYLCASSPNRTGPPYEQYFGPGTRLTVT.

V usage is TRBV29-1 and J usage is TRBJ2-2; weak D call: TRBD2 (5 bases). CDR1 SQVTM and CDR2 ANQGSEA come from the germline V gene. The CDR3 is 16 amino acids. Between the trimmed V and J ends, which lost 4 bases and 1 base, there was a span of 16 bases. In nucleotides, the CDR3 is TGCAGCGTTGTTGATGTTGAGGGCTGGAACACCGGGGAGCTGTTTTTT. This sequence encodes CSVVDVEGWNTGELFF.

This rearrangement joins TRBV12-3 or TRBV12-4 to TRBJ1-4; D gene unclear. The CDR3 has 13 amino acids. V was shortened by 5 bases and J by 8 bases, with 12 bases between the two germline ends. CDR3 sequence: CASSGGFGEKLFF. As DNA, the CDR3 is TGTGCCAGCAGTGGCGGTTTTGGGGAAAAACTGTTTTTT.